Below are 20 T cell receptor beta chains sequenced from a single sample in a study of T cell repertoires in cytomegalovirus infection. From the reads, TCRdb called clonotypes with MiXCR, one entry per CDR3 protein. The repertoire includes more than 95,000 distinct CDR3 sequences, more than 25% of them detected once, and approximately 50% sits in the top ten. Which antigens these TCRs recognize remains unknown. The material sequenced was CD8+ T cells from cultured PBMCs, taken from culture after CMV antigen stimulation. The source of these receptors is a human donor in good health (CMV status not recorded). Some clones in this sample may be carry-over from other donors' samples.

The J gene is TRBJ2-7, the V gene TRBV7-2, with a possible D match to TRBD1 (6 bases). In germline, CDR1 is SGHTA, CDR2 FQGNSA. The CDR3 runs 13 residues. Between the trimmed V and J ends, which lost 6 bases and 5 bases, there was a span of 14 bases. The CDR3 DNA reads TGTGCCAGCAGTTCAACAGGGTGGGACGAGCAGTACTTC. It yields the protein CASSSTGWDEQYF.

This chain links TRBV7-2 with TRBJ1-5, with D hard to call. The CDR3 extends over 16 amino acids. Germline CDR1 is SGHTA and CDR2 is FQGNSA. V dropped 1 base and J dropped 0 bases, with 10 bases sitting between them. CDR3 DNA: TGTGCCAGCAGCTTAGTGGGCGGGAATAGCAATCAGCCCCAGCATTTT. It codes for CASSLVGGNSNQPQHF.

This chain links TRBV12-3 or TRBV12-4 with TRBJ2-5, with TRBD1 matching 9 bases. The CDR3 runs to 16 residues. V dropped 1 base and J dropped 1; count of bases not matched to a gene: 4. The CDR3 region is CASSLGTGGFQETQYF. CDR3 nucleotides: TGTGCCAGCAGTTTAGGCACAGGGGGCTTCCAAGAGACCCAGTACTTC.

The rearrangement uses TRBV19 and TRBJ1-1; D not resolved. The CDR3 consists of 15 residues. CDR1 and CDR2 from the germline V gene are LNHDA and SQIVND (reference sequence). Trimming pared 2 bases from V and 4 bases from J, leaving 14 bases between. The CDR3 spells CASSILTGRSTEAFF. CDR3 DNA sequence: TGTGCCAGTAGTATACTGACGGGTAGGAGCACTGAAGCTTTCTTT.

The V gene is TRBV5-6, the J gene TRBJ2-1, with TRBD2 identical over 11 bases. This CDR3 is 15 amino acids long. The V and J ends lost 7 bases and 4 bases, in that order; junction bases with no gene match: 7. In germline, CDR1 is SGHDT, CDR2 YYEEEE. This CDR3 is CASDASGGYYNEQFF. The CDR3, as DNA: TGTGCCAGCGATGCTAGCGGGGGGTATTACAATGAGCAGTTCTTC. Full variable domain (missing parts from reference TRBV5-6 and TRBJ2-1): DAGVTQSPTHLIKTRGQQVTLRCSPKSGHDTVSWYQQALGQGPQFIFQYYEEEERQRGNFPDRFSGHQFPNYSSELNVNALLLGDSALYLCASDASGGYYNEQFFGPGTRLTVL.

This clonotype has only a few counts. The rearrangement links TRBV7-6 to TRBJ1-3; D gene ambiguous. V was clipped by 4 bases and J by 11 bases, with 9 bases between them. Germline-derived CDR1 and CDR2 are SGHVS and FNYEAQ. The CDR3 runs to 11 residues. The CDR3 reads CASSSEVPIYF. Written as DNA, the CDR3 is TGTGCCAGCAGCTCCGAGGTCCCCATATATTTT.

The chain carries TRBV27 and TRBJ1-1; D perhaps matches TRBD1 (5 bases). CDR3 length equals 13 residues. CDR1 is MNHEY and CDR2 is SMNVEV in the germline V gene (reference sequence). V dropped 5 bases and J dropped 0 bases, with 7 bases sitting between them. CDR3 amino acids: CASSRQLNTEAFF. CDR3 nucleotides: TGTGCCAGCAGTAGACAGCTGAACACTGAAGCTTTCTTT.

This clonotype was observed many times. This rearrangement joins TRBV7-2 to TRBJ1-1; D uncertain. The CDR3 is 13 residues long. V was trimmed by 1 base and J by 1 base, leaving 4 bases between them. In germline, CDR1 is SGHTA, CDR2 FQGNSA. CDR3 coding DNA: TGTGCCAGCAGCTTAGAGGGGAACACTGAAGCTTTCTTT. It codes for CASSLEGNTEAFF. The variable domain in full, completed from reference TRBV7-2 and TRBJ1-1, reads GAGVSQSPSNKVTEKGKDVELRCDPISGHTALYWYRQSLGQGLEFLIYFQGNSAPDKSGLPSDRFSAERTGGSVSTLTIQRTQQEDSAVYLCASSLEGNTEAFFGQGTRLTVV.

The V and J genes are TRBV6-2 or TRBV6-3 and TRBJ2-2; D may be TRBD1 or TRBD2 (5 bases each). The CDR3 has 16 amino acids. The germline CDR1 and CDR2 sequences are MNHEY and SVGEGT. V shed 2 bases and J shed 3 bases, with 13 bases lying between them. CDR3 DNA: TGTGCCAGCAGTTACGACGGGGCTCGGGACACCGGGGAGCTGTTTTTT. It codes for CASSYDGARDTGELFF.

In this sample, this clonotype turned up many times. V usage is TRBV4-3 and J usage is TRBJ2-7; unclear D gene. The CDR3 consists of 13 residues. Germline CDR1 is LGHNA and CDR2 is YSLEER. V was cut by 3 bases and J by 2 bases, with 8 bases left in between. This CDR3 is CASSHSQAYEQYF. The CDR3 nucleotides read TGCGCCAGCAGCCATTCGCAAGCCTACGAGCAGTACTTC.

V and J are TRBV7-9 and TRBJ2-7; 8 nucleotides align to TRBD1. J lost 4 bases, V lost 1 base, and 6 bases had no gene match. The length of the CDR3 is 15 residues. Germline V gene sequence: CDR1 SEHNR, CDR2 FQNEAQ (reference sequence). CDR3 in DNA: TGTGCCAGCAGCTTAGTCCGGACAGGGTCGTACGAGCAGTACTTC. Translation gives CASSLVRTGSYEQYF.

The genes are TRBV15 and TRBJ2-3; TRBD2 matches 8 bases. V was clipped by 4 bases and J by 1 base; unmatched bases: 1. The CDR3 loop spans 14 amino acids. Germline V CDR1 and CDR2: LNHNV, YYDKDF (reference sequence). For the CDR3, the DNA is TGTGCCACCAGCAAAGCGGGGGGCACAGATACGCAGTATTTT. It encodes CATSKAGGTDTQYF.

This clonotype was picked up a small number of times. The chain links TRBV6-6 to TRBJ1-5; 7 bases are a match to TRBD1. Trimming removed 6 bases from V and 0 bases from J; junction bases left unmatched: 8. CDR1 and CDR2 from the germline V gene are MNHNY and SVGAGI (reference sequence). CDR3 size: 16 residues. The CDR3 reads CASSRGQRLSNQPQHF. In DNA form, the CDR3 reads TGTGCCAGCAGCCGGGGACAGCGACTTAGCAATCAGCCCCAGCATTTT.

V and J are TRBV4-3 and TRBJ2-2; D assignment may be TRBD1 or TRBD2 (6 bases each). Germline loops: CDR1 LGHNA, CDR2 YSLEER. This CDR3 comprises 18 residues. Trimming took 5 bases from V and 6 from J, leaving 25 bases between them. This chain's CDR3 is CASSLRGAAVLPSGELFF. CDR3 sequence (DNA): TGCGCCAGCAGCTTAAGGGGGGCCGCGGTTCTACCTTCCGGGGAGCTGTTTTTT.

The chain recombines TRBV27 with TRBJ2-6; D may correspond to TRBD1 or TRBD2 (5 bases each). CDR1 and CDR2 from the germline V gene are MNHEY and SMNVEV (reference sequence). This CDR3 has 18 residues. V was trimmed by 4 bases and J by 3 bases, leaving 19 bases between them. CDR3: CASSSRTRGSSGANVLTF. The CDR3 DNA follows: TGTGCCAGCAGTTCTCGGACAAGAGGGAGTAGTGGGGCCAACGTCCTGACTTTC.

This clonotype was counted at least ten times. This sequence joins TRBV28 and TRBJ2-7; TRBD1 aligns across 7 bases. CDR1 is MDHEN, CDR2 SYDVKM, per germline. The CDR3 is 15 residues long. J gave up 2 bases and V 7 bases, and 11 bases lay outside the gene matches. The CDR3 DNA reads TGTGCCAGCATTCCTGCAGGGGGTTCTACCTACGAGCAGTACTTC. Amino acids: CASIPAGGSTYEQYF.

The J gene is TRBJ2-7, the V gene TRBV7-2; 7 bases agree with TRBD1. CDR3 size: 15 residues. J was trimmed by 4 bases and V by 5 bases; bases with no gene match: 11. Per the germline V gene, CDR1 is SGHTA and CDR2 is FQGNSA. This chain's CDR3 is CASSDNRGPEYEQYF. DNA for the CDR3: TGTGCCAGCAGCGACAACAGGGGCCCAGAGTACGAGCAGTACTTC.

This chain links TRBV20-1 with TRBJ1-5; 10 bases agree with TRBD1. The V and J ends lost 5 bases and 9 bases, in that order; junction bases with no gene match: 7. The V gene's germline CDR1 is DFQATT and CDR2 SNEGSKA (reference sequence). CDR3 size: 13 residues. The CDR3 spells CSAEGQGLVPQHF. The CDR3 DNA is TGCAGTGCTGAGGGACAGGGGTTAGTGCCCCAGCATTTT.

This clonotype was counted a few times. V and J are TRBV7-9 and TRBJ2-1; D is perhaps TRBD1 (5 bases). V was trimmed by 2 bases and J by 5 bases, leaving 16 bases between them. This CDR3 is built from 16 residues. Germline lookup yields CDR1 SEHNR and CDR2 FQNEAQ (reference sequence). The CDR3: CASSLLVAGPNNEQFF. The CDR3 nucleotides read TGTGCCAGCAGCTTACTTGTTGCAGGGCCCAACAATGAGCAGTTCTTC.

The rearrangement joins TRBV27 to TRBJ1-6, with a possible D match to TRBD1 (5 bases). The CDR3 extends over 15 amino acids. CDR1 is MNHEY and CDR2 is SMNVEV in the germline V gene (reference sequence). Deletions cut 2 bases from V and 8 bases from J, with 13 bases between. The CDR3 DNA follows: TGTGCCAGCAGTTTAGCAGGTTGGGGGGATTCACCCCTCCACTTT. This translates into CASSLAGWGDSPLHF.